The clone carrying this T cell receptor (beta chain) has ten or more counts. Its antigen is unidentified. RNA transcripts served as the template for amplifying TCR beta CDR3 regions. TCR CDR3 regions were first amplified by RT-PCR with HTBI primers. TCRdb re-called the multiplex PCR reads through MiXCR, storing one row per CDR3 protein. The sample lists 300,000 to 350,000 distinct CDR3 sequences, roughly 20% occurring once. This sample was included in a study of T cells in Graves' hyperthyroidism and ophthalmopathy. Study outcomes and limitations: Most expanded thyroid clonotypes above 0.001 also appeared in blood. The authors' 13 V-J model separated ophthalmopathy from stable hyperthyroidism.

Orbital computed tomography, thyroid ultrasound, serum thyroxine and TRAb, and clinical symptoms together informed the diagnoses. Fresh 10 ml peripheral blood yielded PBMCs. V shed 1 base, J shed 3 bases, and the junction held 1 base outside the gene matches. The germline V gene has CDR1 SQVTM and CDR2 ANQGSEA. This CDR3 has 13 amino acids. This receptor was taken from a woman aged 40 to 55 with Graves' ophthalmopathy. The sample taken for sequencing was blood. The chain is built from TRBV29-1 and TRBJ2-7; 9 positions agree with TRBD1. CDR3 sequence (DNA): TGCAGCGTTGAAGGGGACAGGGTCTACGAGCAGTACTTC. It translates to CSVEGDRVYEQYF.